The rows below give T cell receptor beta chains drawn from one sample of a study of cytotoxic CD8 clonotypes in ibrutinib-treated CLL. TCRdb keeps only in-frame clones here, not all; method: immunoSEQ multiplex PCR. Of about 76,000 clones in the sample, around four fifths were seen once. This material consisted of PBMCs, taken after 24 months of ibrutinib treatment. The receptors were sampled from a human donor with chronic lymphocytic leukemia. Each CDR3 is given with its conserved first and last residue. A D gene is named only where the DNA matches it firmly. The listing skips clone size in some rows; elsewhere it reads once, few, many or a size class.

TGTGCCACTCGAAGGAGGGCCGAACGCGGCTACACCTTC | CATRRRAERGYTF | NA | TRBJ1-2 | TRBV27 | NA | 13
TGTGCCAGCAGCCGACCGGGCGGGGGAGAGGAGACCCAGTACTTC | CASSRPGGGEETQYF | TRBD2 | TRBJ2-5 | TRBV28 | NA | 15
TGTGCCAGCAGCTTAGATCTCCAGTCCTACGAGCAGTACTTC | CASSLDLQSYEQYF | NA | TRBJ2-7 | TRBV11-2 | NA | 14
TGTGCCAGCAGTTTTGGCCCCCGGTACATTCAGTACTTC | CASSFGPRYIQYF | NA | TRBJ2-4 | TRBV27 | NA | 13
TGTGCCAGCAGCTTAGCGGGGCAGCCCCAGCATTTT | CASSLAGQPQHF | NA | TRBJ1-5 | TRBV7-8 | NA | 12
TGTGCCAGCAGCTCAGCGGGAGGGCCCACAGATACGCAGTATTTT | CASSSAGGPTDTQYF | TRBD2 | TRBJ2-3 | TRBV11-2 | NA | 15
TGTGCCAGCTCTGCCTTGGTAACAGGAGTGCTCTCTGGAAACACCATATATTTT | CASSALVTGVLSGNTIYF | NA | TRBJ1-3 | TRBV18 | NA | 18
TGTGCCATCAGTGCGGGAGCGAGGAATGAGCAGTTCTTC | CAISAGARNEQFF | NA | TRBJ2-1 | TRBV10-3 | NA | 13
TGTGCCAGCAGCGAAGCGGGCCCTGAAGATACGCAGTATTTT | CASSEAGPEDTQYF | NA | TRBJ2-3 | TRBV2 | NA | 14
TGTGCCAGCAGCTTAGTAGGACTAGCAGAAGAGACCCAGTACTTC | CASSLVGLAEETQYF | TRBD2 | TRBJ2-5 | TRBV7-7 | NA | 15
TGTGCCAGCAGCGCCAACCGGGACAGGGTTACCGGGGAGCTGTTTTTT | CASSANRDRVTGELFF | TRBD1 | TRBJ2-2 | TRBV9 | NA | 16
TGCGCCAGCAGCTTGGTACCGATATCCTACAATGAGCAGTTCTTC | CASSLVPISYNEQFF | NA | TRBJ2-1 | TRBV5-1 | once | 15
TGTGCCAGCAGCCCGGGGACAGGGATCACAGATACGCAGTATTTT | CASSPGTGITDTQYF | TRBD1 | TRBJ2-3 | TRBV5-4 | NA | 15
TGTGCCAGCAGTGAACTAGCGGGAGACGACGAGCAGTACTTC | CASSELAGDDEQYF | TRBD2 | TRBJ2-7 | TRBV6-1 | NA | 14
TGTGCCACCAGCGGGACCGGGACAGGGGGTAACGAGCAGTACTTC | CATSGTGTGGNEQYF | TRBD1 | TRBJ2-7 | TRBV15 | NA | 15
TGTGCCAGCAGCTCGGGACTTACGAACACCGGGGAGCTGTTTTTT | CASSSGLTNTGELFF | NA | TRBJ2-2 | TRBV7-9 | NA | 15
TGTGCCAGCAGCTTGGTGCGGGAGTACAATGAGCAGTTCTTC | CASSLVREYNEQFF | TRBD2 | TRBJ2-1 | TRBV5-4 | NA | 14
TGTGCCAGCAGCACTACCCGGGGAGAGACCCAGTACTTC | CASSTTRGETQYF | NA | TRBJ2-5 | TRBV7-3 | NA | 13